This TCR beta chain was sequenced in a study of blood T cell repertoires in COVID-19. Study information: The United States, Italy and Spain provided the acute and convalescent COVID-19 samples. The cDNA or gDNA used as material had been derived from T cells, B-cell-depleted T cells, or PBMCs.

In the authors' methods: Estimation of nucleated cell counts was performed using reference gene primer amplification. Profiling relied on immunoSEQ multiplex PCR, and the TCRdb table lists in-frame clones only, not all of them. V and J calls and clone size are as listed in that table; D and trimming were resolved from the DNA. The sample yields about 250,000 clones, around 90% seen once. This receptor was taken from a woman aged 40 to 55 who had recovered from COVID-19. The sequencing sample was made of peripheral blood.

CDR3 nucleotide sequence: TGCGCCAGCAGCTTAGCCACTAGCGGGAGGACGGGGACCCAGTACTTC. Translation gives CASSLATSGRTGTQYF. The chain employs TRBV5-1 and TRBJ2-5, with 12 bases aligning to TRBD2. The CDR3 has 16 residues. The trim removed 2 bases at V and 7 bases at J, leaving 9 bases unmatched. Germline CDR1 reads SGHRS; CDR2 reads YFSETQ.